The 8 T cell receptor beta chains listed next were all sequenced from one sample in a study of cytomegalovirus exposure and HLA in healthy donors. PCR amplification relied on 60 Vbeta primers (plus 13 Jbeta primers). TCRdb's copy holds only in-frame clones and misses some; the assay was immunoSEQ multiplex PCR. The sample has some 170,000 clones; 55% to 75% are singletons. What was sequenced was PBMCs. These receptors were collected from a human donor in good health.

This clone has only a few counts. The gene calls are TRBV6-5 and TRBJ1-2, with 9 bases aligning to TRBD1. The trim removed 6 bases at V and 1 base at J, leaving 6 bases unmatched. The CDR3 has 15 amino acids. Germline assignment: CDR1 MNHEY and CDR2 SVGAGI. The CDR3 DNA reads as TGTGCCAGCAGCCAACAGGGGGCCAATAACTATGGCTACACCTTC. Translating gives CASSQQGANNYGYTF.

The chain recombines TRBV2 with TRBJ1-1; 8 bases map to TRBD1. The germline V gene encodes CDR1 SNHLY and CDR2 FYNNEI. V shed 5 bases and J 4 bases; nucleotides not matched to a gene: 6. The CDR3 length is 14 residues. The CDR3 nucleotides read TGTGCCAGCAGTTATCAGGGGGCGGGCACTGAAGCTTTCTTT. Amino acids: CASSYQGAGTEAFF.

Concerning this clone: An end of the junction differs from the germline gene, which may be a read error. The J gene is TRBJ1-6, the V gene TRBV6-6; 7 positions match TRBD1. This CDR3 comprises 15 residues. From germline, CDR1 is MNHNY and CDR2 SVGAGI (reference sequence). The CDR3 region has the DNA TGTGCCAGCGGTTACAGGGGATCACACACTTCACCCCTCCACTTT. Translated: CASGYRGSHTSPLHF.

The chain uses TRBV19 and TRBJ1-6; 7 bases map to TRBD1. The CDR3 runs to 17 residues. J gave up 0 bases and V 1 base, and 3 bases lay outside the gene matches. Germline lookup yields CDR1 LNHDA and CDR2 SQIVND (reference sequence). CDR3 loop: CASSIVAGGSYNSPLHF. CDR3 nucleotides: TGTGCCAGTAGTATAGTGGCAGGGGGCTCCTATAATTCACCCCTCCACTTT.

In its sample, this clone was seen once. The V and J genes are TRBV5-4 and TRBJ2-7, with D possibly matching TRBD2 (5 bases). The germline gives CDR1 SGHNT, CDR2 YYREEE (reference sequence). The CDR3 loop spans 16 amino acids. The V end lost 0 bases, the J end lost 4 bases, and 17 bases lay between the germline ends. CDR3 loop: CASSLEQPIEGYEQYF. As DNA, the CDR3 is TGTGCCAGCAGCTTGGAACAGCCTATAGAGGGTTACGAGCAGTACTTC.

The chain links TRBV15 to TRBJ1-2; TRBD1 matches 9 bases. CDR1 is LNHNV, CDR2 YYDKDF, per germline (reference sequence). After removal of 0 bases from V and 6 bases from J, the junction contained 11 bases not matched to a gene. The CDR3 is made up of 17 amino acids. The CDR3 sequence: CATSRDKGTGSLDGYTF. The CDR3 DNA sequence: TGTGCCACCAGCAGAGATAAGGGGACAGGGTCTCTGGATGGCTACACCTTC. Based on the CDR3 plus reference TRBV15 and TRBJ1-2, the full variable domain is DAMVIQNPRYQVTQFGKPVTLSCSQTLNHNVMYWYQQKSSQAPKLLFHYYDKDFNNEADTPDNFQSRRPNTSFCFLDIRSPGLGDTAMYLCATSRDKGTGSLDGYTFGSGTRLTVV.

This clone has just one count. The chain uses TRBV10-3 and TRBJ2-2; 7 nucleotides line up with TRBD2. Trimming removed 0 bases from V and 6 bases from J; junction bases left unmatched: 7. Germline V gene data show CDR1 as ENHRY and CDR2 as SYGVKD. The CDR3 is 16 amino acids. This CDR3 is CAISESGSGVAGELFF. The CDR3 coding sequence is TGTGCCATCAGTGAGTCGGGGAGCGGGGTTGCCGGGGAGCTGTTTTTT.

CDR3 in DNA: TGTGCCAGCAGCCAAGATATGGACAGACGCACAGATACGCAGTATTTT. Residues: CASSQDMDRRTDTQYF. This rearrangement joins TRBV14 to TRBJ2-3; D perhaps matches TRBD1 (6 bases). CDR1 and CDR2 (germline): SGHDN, FVKESK. The CDR3 is 16 amino acids. The V end lost 0 bases, the J end lost 1 base, and 11 bases lay between the germline ends.